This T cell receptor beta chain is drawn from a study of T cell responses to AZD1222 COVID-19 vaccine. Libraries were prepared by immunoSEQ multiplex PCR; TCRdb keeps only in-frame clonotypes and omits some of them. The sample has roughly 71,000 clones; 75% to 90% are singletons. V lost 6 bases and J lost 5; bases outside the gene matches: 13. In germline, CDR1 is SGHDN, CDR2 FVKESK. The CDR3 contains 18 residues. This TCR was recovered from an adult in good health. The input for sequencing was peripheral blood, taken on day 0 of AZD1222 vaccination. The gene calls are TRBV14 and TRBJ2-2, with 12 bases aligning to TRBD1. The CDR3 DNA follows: TGTGCCAGCAGTCAAATACGCCGGGACAGGGGGCGAACCGGGGAGCTGTTTTTT. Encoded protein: CASSQIRRDRGRTGELFF.